This T cell receptor (beta chain) was sequenced during a study of cytomegalovirus exposure and HLA in healthy donors (dated by TCRdb to about 2017). With regard to the full study: According to a later analysis, one platform produced both the 110 or so validation repertoires and the 666 repertoires of the first cohort. A separate validation cohort of about 110 different subjects was used in addition to the approximately 700-subject first cohort. The study aimed to test whether cataloging public T cell receptors could reveal signatures of past pathogen exposure. High-throughput TCR immunosequencing, statistical association of individual TCRs with disease status, and machine learning were combined to predict cytomegalovirus infection status. What the study reported, not specific to this receptor: The classifier was reported to diagnose cytomegalovirus status with high specificity and sensitivity in both the original cohort and the validation cohort. Subsequent analysis determined that TCRs grouped into clusters in the first cohort also showed a tendency toward co-occurrence across the 90 to 150 validation repertoires, and approximately 93% of cluster scores exceeded 0. The validation cohort had no HLA typing available for a later analysis, so co-occurrence within that cohort was assessed over all 120 or so repertoires. The study listed approximately 150 TCR beta chains as associated with cytomegalovirus. According to the authors, the approach could potentially be generalized to other disease states and immunological phenotypes. While some public TCRs were present in many individuals, most TCR sequences turned up only very rarely across donors. A few of the identified cytomegalovirus-associated TCR beta chains were confirmed in vitro to be specific for cytomegalovirus antigens.

The library was generated by the immunoSEQ multiplex PCR assay. On the study's bioinformatics: A statistical classification framework was built for diagnosing cytomegalovirus status from the catalog of TCR beta chain sequences. TCRdb's version of the immuneACCESS table is confined to in-frame rearrangements and falls short of the full clone set. An unresolved V gene accounts for under half of the shortfall where checked; the remainder is of unknown origin. V and J calls and clone size come straight from that table; D and trimming were deduced from the DNA. This sample lists under 250,000 clones; around nine tenths were detected once. Around 2.6% of the sample goes to the ten largest clones. The junction shows trimming of 3 bases on V and 7 bases on J, plus 7 bases between the germline ends. From its cysteine to its phenylalanine, the CDR3 spans 11 amino acids. The DNA shown is the 33-base CDR3, in frame from base 1. The germline V gene (reference sequence) gives CDR1 as DFQATT and CDR2 as SNEGSKA.

Separate from the roughly 630-subject first cohort, the validation cohort of over 90 subjects was the group to which the donors belonged. About this clone: Its antigen is still unknown. Within one base of it there is no much larger clone, and no base qualities were kept.

The sample was PBMCs. This sequence uses TRBV20-1 and TRBJ2-1, with the D gene too uncertain to name. This clonotype originated in a man aged 18 to 30 in good health and CMV-seronegative. The CDR3 protein is CSARSQNEQFF. The DNA reads TGCAGTGCTAGGTCGCAGAATGAGCAGTTCTTC.